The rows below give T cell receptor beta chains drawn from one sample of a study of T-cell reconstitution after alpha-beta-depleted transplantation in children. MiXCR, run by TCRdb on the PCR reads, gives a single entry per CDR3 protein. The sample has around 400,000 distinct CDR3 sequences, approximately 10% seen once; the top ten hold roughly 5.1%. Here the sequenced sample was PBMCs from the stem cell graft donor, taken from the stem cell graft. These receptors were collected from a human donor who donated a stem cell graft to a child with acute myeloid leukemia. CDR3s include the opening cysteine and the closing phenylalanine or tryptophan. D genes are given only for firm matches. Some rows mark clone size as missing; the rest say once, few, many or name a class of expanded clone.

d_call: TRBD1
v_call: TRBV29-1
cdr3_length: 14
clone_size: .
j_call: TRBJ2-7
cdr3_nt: TGCAGCGCGTATTCAGGGGGTCTATCCTACGAGCAGTACTTC
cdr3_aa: CSAYSGGLSYEQYF

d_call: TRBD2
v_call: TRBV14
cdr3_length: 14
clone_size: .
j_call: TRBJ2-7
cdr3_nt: TGTGCCAGCAGCCAAGTAGGCGGGAGCTACGAGCAGTACTTC
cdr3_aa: CASSQVGGSYEQYF

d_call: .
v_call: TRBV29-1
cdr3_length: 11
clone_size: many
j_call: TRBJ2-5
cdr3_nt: TGCAGCGTTGGGGAAGGAGAGACCCAGTACTTC
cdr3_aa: CSVGEGETQYF

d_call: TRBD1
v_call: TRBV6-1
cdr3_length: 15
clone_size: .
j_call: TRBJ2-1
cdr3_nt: TGTGCCAGCAGTGAAGGACAGGGGAAAGGATATGAGCAGTTCTTC
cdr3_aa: CASSEGQGKGYEQFF

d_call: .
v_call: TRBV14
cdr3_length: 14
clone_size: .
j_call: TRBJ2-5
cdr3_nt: TGTGCCAGCAGCCAAGGGCATAATCAAGAGACCCAGTACTTC
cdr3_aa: CASSQGHNQETQYF

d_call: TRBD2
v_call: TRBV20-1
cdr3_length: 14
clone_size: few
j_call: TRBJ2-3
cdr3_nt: TGCAGTGCTAGGACTAGCGTAGGAACAGATACGCAGTATTTT
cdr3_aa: CSARTSVGTDTQYF

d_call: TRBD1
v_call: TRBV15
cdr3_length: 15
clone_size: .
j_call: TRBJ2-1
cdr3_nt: TGTGCCACCAGCAGAGATCAAGGACAGGGAAATGAGCAGTTCTTC
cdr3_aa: CATSRDQGQGNEQFF

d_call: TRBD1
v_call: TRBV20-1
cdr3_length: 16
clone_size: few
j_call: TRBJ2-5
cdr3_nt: TGCAGTGCAACCACTCCGACAGGGGCTTTCCAAGAGACCCAGTACTTC
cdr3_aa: CSATTPTGAFQETQYF

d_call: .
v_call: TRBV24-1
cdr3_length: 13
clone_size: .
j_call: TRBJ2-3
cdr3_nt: TGTGCCACCAGTTCCGAAAACACAGATACGCAGTATTTT
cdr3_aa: CATSSENTDTQYF

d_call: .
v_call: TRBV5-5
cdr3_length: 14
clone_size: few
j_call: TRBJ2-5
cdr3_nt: TGTGCCAGCAGCTCCTACAGGGACGGAGAGACCCAGTACTTC
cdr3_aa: CASSSYRDGETQYF

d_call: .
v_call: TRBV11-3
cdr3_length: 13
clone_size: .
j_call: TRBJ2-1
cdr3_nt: TGTGCCAGCAGCCCAGGACAGCCCTGGGAGCAGTTCTTC
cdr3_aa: CASSPGQPWEQFF

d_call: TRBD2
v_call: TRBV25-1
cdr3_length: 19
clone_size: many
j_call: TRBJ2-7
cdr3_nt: TGTGCCAGCAGTGCGGCCTCCGGACTAGCGGGAGGGCCCCTGGACGAGCAGTACTTC
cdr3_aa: CASSAASGLAGGPLDEQYF

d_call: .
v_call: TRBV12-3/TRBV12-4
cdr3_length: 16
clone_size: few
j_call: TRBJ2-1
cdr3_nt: TGTGCCAGCAGTTTAGTCAGCGGGCCCCTATCCAATGAGCAGTTCTTC
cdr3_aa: CASSLVSGPLSNEQFF

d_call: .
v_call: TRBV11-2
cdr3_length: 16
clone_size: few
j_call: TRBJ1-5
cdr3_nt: TGTGCCAGCAGCTTAGAGGGGGGGAGCAGCAATCAGCCCCAGCATTTT
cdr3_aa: CASSLEGGSSNQPQHF

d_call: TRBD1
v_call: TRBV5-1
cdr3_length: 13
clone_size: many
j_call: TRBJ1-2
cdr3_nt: TGCGCCAGCAGCTTGCAGGGGGACTATGGCTACACCTTC
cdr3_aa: CASSLQGDYGYTF